A single sample is the source of the 32 T cell receptor beta chains below, sequenced in a study of T cell responses to AZD1222 COVID-19 vaccine. Sequencing used immunoSEQ multiplex PCR; TCRdb keeps in-frame clones, though not all of them. The sample includes 45,000 to 70,000 clones, 80% to 90% of them seen just once. The sequenced sample was peripheral blood, obtained 28 days after the second AZD1222 dose. These receptors were taken from an adult who received the AZD1222 COVID-19 vaccine.

This chain connects TRBV3-1 (or the pseudogene TRBV3-2) to TRBJ2-7, with 12 bases that match TRBD2. Germline CDR1 and CDR2: LGHDT and YNNKEL (reference sequence). V trimming: 0 bases; J trimming: 4 bases; junction bases outside the gene matches: 10. The CDR3 is made up of 18 amino acids. The CDR3 nucleotides are TGTGCCAGCAGCCAAGATTCCCTAGCGGGAGGGCCGGCTTACGAGCAGTACTTC. It codes for CASSQDSLAGGPAYEQYF.

V usage is TRBV6-2 or TRBV6-3 and J usage is TRBJ2-6, with D hard to call. Per germline, CDR1 MNHEY and CDR2 SVGEGT. V was pared by 5 bases and J by 0 bases, with 11 bases between. The CDR3 extends over 16 amino acids. CDR3 protein: CASSKRFRSGANVLTF. The DNA of the CDR3 is TGTGCCAGCAGTAAGAGGTTCCGCTCTGGGGCCAACGTCCTGACTTTC.

This clone is labeled as medium-sized (0.01 to 0.1%). The chain recombines TRBV5-1 with TRBJ2-1; 8 positions agree with TRBD2. The V gene end was trimmed by 0 bases and the J gene end by 3 bases; junction bases not matched to a gene: 2. The V gene's germline CDR1 is SGHRS and CDR2 YFSETQ. The length of the CDR3 is 15 residues. In nucleotides, the CDR3 is TGCGCCAGCAGCTTGGAAGGGACTAGCTACAATGAGCAGTTCTTC. It translates to CASSLEGTSYNEQFF.

The rearrangement uses TRBV7-8 and TRBJ2-3; D not certain. The V end lost 3 bases, the J end lost 4 bases, and 11 bases lay between the germline ends. This CDR3 spans 14 amino acids. Per the germline V gene, CDR1 is SGHVS and CDR2 is FQNEAQ. Here the CDR3 reads CASSFGRNADTQYF. For the CDR3, the DNA is TGTGCCAGCAGCTTCGGAAGAAACGCAGATACGCAGTATTTT.

This sequence joins TRBV5-1 and TRBJ1-6; 8 bases match TRBD1. J gave up 6 bases and V 3 bases, and 5 bases lay outside the gene matches. Per germline, CDR1 SGHRS and CDR2 YFSETQ. The CDR3 length is 15 residues. CDR3 in amino acids: CASSSGGAGNSPLHF. The CDR3, as DNA: TGCGCCAGCAGCTCAGGGGGCGCGGGTAATTCACCCCTCCACTTT.

This clone was seen a single time. The chain couples TRBV3-1 (or the pseudogene TRBV3-2) to TRBJ2-7; D ambiguous. In germline, CDR1 is LGHDT, CDR2 YNNKEL (reference sequence). V gave up 5 bases and J gave up 5 bases, with 19 bases separating them. CDR3 size: 15 residues. In nucleotides, the CDR3 is TGTGCCAGCAGCGCCTCTGACCCGCCGGTGGACGAGCAGTACTTC. Amino acid sequence: CASSASDPPVDEQYF.

J is TRBJ2-5 and V is TRBV27, with D tentatively TRBD2 (6 bases). CDR1 and CDR2 from the germline V gene are MNHEY and SMNVEV (reference sequence). This CDR3 has 13 amino acids. Trimming cost V 0 bases and J 4 bases, with 6 bases left between them. CDR3 sequence: CASSLSRGETQYF. The CDR3, as DNA: TGTGCCAGCAGTTTATCGCGGGGAGAGACCCAGTACTTC.

This clone appeared a few times. V and J are TRBV7-8 and TRBJ2-5; 10 nucleotides match TRBD2. The J segment lost 2 bases and the V segment lost 1 base, leaving 1 base of the junction unmatched. Germline V CDR1 and CDR2: SGHVS, FQNEAQ. CDR3 length: 15 residues. CDR3 protein: CASSLGSGRQETQYF. DNA for the CDR3: TGTGCCAGCAGCTTAGGTAGCGGGAGGCAAGAGACCCAGTACTTC. The complete variable domain, with remaining parts taken from reference TRBV7-8 and TRBJ2-5, reads GAGVSQSPRYKVAKRGQDVALRCDPISGHVSLFWYQQALGQGPEFLTYFQNEAQLDKSGLPSDRFFAERPEGSVSTLKIQRTQQEDSAVYLCASSLGSGRQETQYFGPGTRLLVL.

This chain uses TRBV7-2 with TRBJ1-6; D uncertain. The V end was cut by 11 bases, the J end by 5 bases, with 10 bases between. Germline V gene data show CDR1 as SGHTA and CDR2 as FQGNSA. This CDR3 contains 12 residues. Here the CDR3 reads CAVGRDNSPLHF. In nucleotides, the CDR3 is TGTGCCGTAGGCAGAGATAATTCACCCCTCCACTTT.

The chain employs TRBV25-1 and TRBJ1-1; 9 nucleotides line up with TRBD1. The CDR3 loop spans 16 amino acids. The V segment lost 7 bases and the J segment 4 bases; nucleotides outside the gene matches: 13. Germline CDR1 reads MGHDK; CDR2 reads SYGVNS. The CDR3 sequence: CASTPPGQGRFTEAFF. The CDR3 coding sequence is TGTGCCAGCACCCCCCCGGGACAGGGACGGTTCACTGAAGCTTTCTTT.

The V gene is TRBV11-3, the J gene TRBJ1-6; no definite D call. This CDR3 has 13 residues. The V end was cut by 3 bases, the J end by 4 bases, with 4 bases between. Per germline, CDR1 SGHNT and CDR2 YENEEA. CDR3 DNA: TGTGCCAGCAGCTTTACTTATAATTCACCCCTCCACTTT. Translated, it gives CASSFTYNSPLHF.

This sequence joins TRBV13 and TRBJ1-1; maybe TRBD1 (6 bases). From germline, CDR1 is PRHDT and CDR2 FYEKMQ (reference sequence). The CDR3 extends over 16 amino acids. Trimming shortened V by 0 bases and J by 4 bases, and 15 bases separated the two germline ends. CDR3 DNA: TGTGCCAGCAGCTTAGGCCCGGACAGACAGTTCACTGAAGCTTTCTTT. This encodes CASSLGPDRQFTEAFF.

The genes are TRBV5-1 and TRBJ2-2; TRBD1 aligns across 10 bases. The CDR3 has 17 amino acids. Germline CDR1 is SGHRS and CDR2 is YFSETQ. With 5 bases clipped from V and 4 bases from J, the junction kept 11 bases outside the gene matches. DNA of the CDR3: TGCGCCAGCAGTCTCTCTGGGACAGGGGATCCCACCGGGGAGCTGTTTTTT. Residues: CASSLSGTGDPTGELFF.

This clone was seen a handful of times. The chain has TRBV5-4 and TRBJ2-7, with a possible D match to TRBD2 (7 bases). CDR3 length equals 16 residues. The germline CDR1 and CDR2 sequences are SGHNT and YYREEE (reference sequence). Trimming shortened V by 5 bases and J by 0 bases, and 18 bases separated the two germline ends. For the CDR3, the DNA is TGTGCCAGCAGGGGGGGGGCCGGCTTGAGCTCCTACGAGCAGTACTTC. Translation gives CASRGGAGLSSYEQYF.

This sequence joins TRBV3-1 (or the pseudogene TRBV3-2) and TRBJ1-1, with D perhaps matching TRBD1 (5 bases). The V and J ends lost 5 bases and 1 base respectively, with 8 bases between them. The CDR3 extends over 13 amino acids. The germline V gene has CDR1 LGHDT and CDR2 YNNKEL (reference sequence). CDR3 sequence (DNA): TGTGCCAGCAGCAGGGGCGAGAACACTGAAGCTTTCTTT. Translating gives CASSRGENTEAFF.

This clone was observed a single time. The rearrangement links TRBV19 to TRBJ1-1; no clear D. The CDR3 covers 13 residues. V was pared by 1 base and J by 7 bases, with 10 bases between. Germline V gene lookup returns CDR1 LNHDA and CDR2 SQIVND (reference sequence). The CDR3 reads CASSIGRVYEAFF. CDR3 nucleotides: TGTGCCAGTAGTATAGGACGGGTTTATGAAGCTTTCTTT. Looking up the rest from reference TRBV19 and TRBJ1-1 gives the full variable domain: DGGITQSPKYLFRKEGQNVTLSCEQNLNHDAMYWYRQDPGQGLRLIYYSQIVNDFQKGDIAEGYSVSREKKESFPLTVTSAQKNPTAFYLCASSIGRVYEAFFGQGTRLTVV.

Details on this clone: The junction shows a germline mismatch at one end, possibly a read error. This chain links TRBV7-7 with TRBJ2-1, with D unclear. Per the germline V gene, CDR1 is SSHAT and CDR2 is FNYEAQ (reference sequence). The CDR3 extends over 15 amino acids. DNA of the CDR3: TGTGCTAGCAGCGAATCTAAGAGCTCCTACAATGAGCAGTTCTTC. Translation: CASSESKSSYNEQFF.

The chain joins TRBV30 to TRBJ1-1; 9 bases align to TRBD1. This CDR3 has 13 residues. Germline values: CDR1 GTSNPN, CDR2 SVGIG (reference sequence). V was pared by 5 bases and J by 6 bases, with 7 bases of the junction left unmatched. The CDR3 coding sequence is TGTGCCTGGGGACTGGGACAGGGAGCTGAAGCTTTCTTT. Translated, it gives CAWGLGQGAEAFF.

This sequence joins TRBV29-1 and TRBJ2-1, with D possibly matching TRBD2 (7 bases). V lost 7 bases, J lost 9 bases, and 19 bases lay in between. From germline, CDR1 is SQVTM and CDR2 ANQGSEA. This CDR3 is built from 13 residues. CDR3 sequence (DNA): TGCAGCGGGGGACTACAGGGACCTAGTGAGCAGTTCTTC. Translation: CSGGLQGPSEQFF.

The chain has TRBV7-2 and TRBJ2-1; the D gene is possibly TRBD2 (5 bases). CDR3 length: 13 residues. Germline V gene data show CDR1 as SGHTA and CDR2 as FQGNSA. V lost 5 bases and J lost 3, with 8 bases in between. CDR3 protein: CASSPGIYNEQFF. Written as DNA, the CDR3 is TGTGCCAGCAGCCCGGGGATCTACAATGAGCAGTTCTTC.

The sample holds one count of this clone. CDR3 amino acids: CASSATGTSAYNEQFF. The CDR3 region has the DNA TGTGCCAGCAGCGCTACCGGGACTAGCGCCTACAATGAGCAGTTCTTC. The chain uses TRBV7-9 and TRBJ2-1, with 10 bases matching TRBD2. Trimming removed 5 bases from V and 2 bases from J; junction bases left unmatched: 6. The germline V gene encodes CDR1 SEHNR and CDR2 FQNEAQ (reference sequence). The CDR3 contains 16 residues.

The chain recombines TRBV21-1 with TRBJ2-7; the table's D call of TRBD2 was not tested on the DNA. TRBV21-1 is flagged as a pseudogene. The CDR3 has 17 residues. CDR3 loop: CASSARILARSSYEQYF. CDR3 DNA sequence: TGTGCCAGCAGCGCCCGAATTCTAGCGCGAAGCTCCTACGAGCAGTACTTC.

J is TRBJ2-6 and V is TRBV5-8; no clear D. There are 15 residues in the CDR3. Germline V lookup: CDR1 SGHTS, CDR2 YDEGEE. V lost 0 bases and J lost 1, with 5 bases in between. CDR3 sequence: CASSLGQSGANVLTF. The CDR3 region has the DNA TGTGCCAGCAGCTTGGGGCAATCTGGGGCCAACGTCCTGACTTTC.

The V gene is TRBV18, the J gene TRBJ2-7; 8 bases align to TRBD2. CDR1 is KGHSH and CDR2 is LQKENI in the germline V gene. V lost 0 bases, J lost 5 bases, and 9 bases stayed unmatched. There are 16 residues in the CDR3. CDR3 DNA: TGTGCCAGCTCACCACCGGTAAGCGGGAGAACAAACGAGCAGTACTTC. It specifies CASSPPVSGRTNEQYF.

The chain employs TRBV4-1 and TRBJ1-2, with a possible D match to TRBD1 (5 bases). The CDR3 is made up of 14 amino acids. With 0 bases removed from V and 6 bases from J, the gap between germline ends came to 11 bases. Per the germline V gene, CDR1 is MGHRA and CDR2 is YSYEKL. The CDR3 nucleotides read TGCGCCAGCAGCCAAGATTCAGGGATCAATGGCTACACCTTC. As protein: CASSQDSGINGYTF.

This chain joins TRBV6-4 and TRBJ1-2; D might be TRBD1 (5 bases). CDR3 length: 14 residues. Germline CDR1 MRHNA, CDR2 SNTAGT. V shed 0 bases and J shed 4 bases, with 9 bases lying between them. The chain's CDR3 is CASSDSSQGYGYTF. The CDR3 DNA reads as TGTGCCAGCAGTGACTCGAGTCAGGGCTATGGCTACACCTTC.

This rearrangement joins TRBV7-2 to TRBJ2-3; 8 bases match TRBD2. Germline V CDR1 and CDR2: SGHTA, FQGNSA. The CDR3 covers 15 residues. Trimming removed 5 bases from V and 3 bases from J; junction bases left unmatched: 7. The CDR3 is CASSTSGTRTDTQYF. Here the CDR3 DNA reads TGTGCCAGCAGCACATCCGGGACTAGAACAGATACGCAGTATTTT.

CDR3: CASSLAKTSGISGEQFF. The CDR3 DNA reads as TGTGCCAGCAGCTTAGCCAAGACTAGCGGGATAAGCGGTGAGCAGTTCTTC. The chain couples TRBV7-2 to TRBJ2-1, with TRBD2 matching 11 bases. In germline, CDR1 is SGHTA, CDR2 FQGNSA. V dropped 0 bases and J dropped 9; count of bases not matched to a gene: 10. This CDR3 contains 17 residues.

The chain carries TRBV29-1 and TRBJ2-1; 8 positions match TRBD2. J lost 4 bases, V lost 6 bases, and 14 bases had no gene match. This CDR3 is 16 amino acids long. Per germline, CDR1 SQVTM and CDR2 ANQGSEA. This CDR3 reads CSVPTENGRVYNEQFF. The CDR3, as DNA: TGCAGCGTCCCGACCGAAAACGGGAGGGTGTACAATGAGCAGTTCTTC.

The V and J genes are TRBV5-1 and TRBJ2-1; 9 nucleotides match TRBD1. CDR1 and CDR2 from the germline V gene are SGHRS and YFSETQ. The J segment lost 6 bases and the V segment lost 4 bases, leaving 8 bases of the junction unmatched. This CDR3 has 15 amino acids. The CDR3 sequence: CASSLRDRDLNEQFF. The DNA of the CDR3 is TGCGCCAGCAGCCTCCGGGACAGGGACCTCAATGAGCAGTTCTTC.

CDR3 residues: CAWGGTSGSNEQFF. The CDR3 DNA is TGTGCCTGGGGGGGGACTAGCGGGAGCAATGAGCAGTTCTTC. The chain employs TRBV30 and TRBJ2-1; 14 nucleotides agree with TRBD2. Germline V gene lookup returns CDR1 GTSNPN and CDR2 SVGIG (reference sequence). The V gene end was trimmed by 5 bases and the J gene end by 6 bases; junction bases not matched to a gene: 3. This CDR3 has 14 residues.

The count of this clone is one. The chain recombines TRBV24-1 with TRBJ2-1, with 7 bases fitting TRBD1. V trimming: 0 bases; J trimming: 1 base; junction bases outside the gene matches: 8. Germline V gives CDR1 KGHDR, CDR2 SFDVKD. The CDR3 is 18 amino acids. The CDR3 region is CATSDLSRTGPSYNEQFF. CDR3 sequence (DNA): TGTGCCACCAGTGATTTGAGTCGGACAGGTCCTTCCTACAATGAGCAGTTCTTC.